The 26 T cell receptor beta chains in this list originate from one sample, sequenced in a study of blood T cell repertoires in COVID-19. TCRdb keeps only in-frame clones here, not all; method: immunoSEQ multiplex PCR. Here the sample spans 85,000 to 120,000 clones, over 85% being singletons. Source material: peripheral blood. These receptor sequences come from a woman aged 50 to 60 with COVID-19, enrolled during active disease.

This sequence joins TRBV5-1 and TRBJ1-6, with D possibly matching TRBD1 (6 bases). Germline CDR1 and CDR2: SGHRS and YFSETQ. Trimming pared 2 bases from V and 6 bases from J, leaving 15 bases between. CDR3 length equals 16 residues. The CDR3: CASSLRGGEANSPLHF. CDR3 in DNA: TGCGCCAGCAGCTTACGCGGGGGCGAGGCTAATTCACCCCTCCACTTT.

The chain carries TRBV2 and TRBJ1-2; 9 positions agree with TRBD1. CDR3 length: 13 amino acids. V was clipped by 7 bases and J by 5 bases; unmatched bases: 5. From germline, CDR1 is SNHLY and CDR2 FYNNEI. Here the CDR3 DNA reads TGTGCCAGCACTACGACAGGGGGGTATGGCTACACCTTC. It codes for CASTTTGGYGYTF.

The V and J genes are TRBV19 and TRBJ1-1; 7 nucleotides match TRBD1. From germline, CDR1 is LNHDA and CDR2 SQIVND (reference sequence). Germline trimming cut 11 bases from V and 4 bases from J; bases unmatched to any gene: 10. This CDR3 region has 13 residues. The CDR3 DNA follows: TGTGCCTCTCTAGGAGGGGGCCGCACTGAAGCTTTCTTT. Translated, it gives CASLGGGRTEAFF.

The rearrangement uses TRBV5-5 and TRBJ1-1; 7 bases agree with TRBD1. Germline CDR1 reads SGHKS; CDR2 reads YYEKEE (reference sequence). The CDR3 consists of 16 residues. V lost 4 bases, J lost 7 bases, and 16 bases stayed unmatched. The CDR3 here is CASSPNWPGTENEAFF. In DNA form, the CDR3 reads TGTGCCAGCAGCCCAAATTGGCCCGGGACAGAGAATGAAGCTTTCTTT.

This sequence joins TRBV5-6 and TRBJ1-5; D is possibly TRBD1 (5 bases). The V and J ends lost 0 bases and 2 bases respectively, with 9 bases between them. Germline V gene lookup returns CDR1 SGHDT and CDR2 YYEEEE. The CDR3 consists of 15 residues. This chain's CDR3 is CASSLGQGGNQPQHF. CDR3 nucleotide sequence: TGTGCCAGCAGCTTGGGGCAAGGGGGCAATCAGCCCCAGCATTTT.

The chain couples TRBV29-1 to TRBJ2-3; D gene ambiguous. With 7 bases removed from V and 6 bases from J, the gap between germline ends came to 8 bases. CDR3 size: 10 residues. Germline loops: CDR1 SQVTM, CDR2 ANQGSEA. The DNA of the CDR3 is TGCAGCGCCTGGGCGGATACGCAGTATTTT. Translating it yields CSAWADTQYF.

The table lists this clone with a count of one. The J gene is TRBJ2-7, the V gene TRBV19; D possibly corresponds to TRBD1 (6 bases). Looked up from germline, CDR1 is LNHDA and CDR2 is SQIVND (reference sequence). The CDR3 is made up of 14 amino acids. V lost 7 bases, J lost 1 base, and 14 bases lay in between. The CDR3 reads CASKGGRGSYEQYF. The CDR3 DNA reads as TGTGCCAGTAAAGGGGGACGGGGTTCCTACGAGCAGTACTTC.

This chain joins TRBV24-1 and TRBJ2-1, with D perhaps TRBD1 (6 bases). This CDR3 has 14 amino acids. Deletions cut 5 bases from V and 6 bases from J, with 13 bases between. Germline-derived CDR1 and CDR2 are KGHDR and SFDVKD. The CDR3 DNA is TGTGCCACCAGTGTTACACAGGGACCCAATGAGCAGTTCTTC. Residues: CATSVTQGPNEQFF.

This chain connects TRBV21-1 to TRBJ2-1; the table calls TRBD1, which could not be checked here. TRBV21-1 is a pseudogene locus. This CDR3 comprises 17 residues. The CDR3 protein is CASSLPYGDRYHNEQFF. CDR3 bases: TGTGCCAGCAGCCTACCTTATGGGGACAGATACCACAATGAGCAGTTCTTC.

The chain is built from TRBV30 and TRBJ1-2, with a tentative D call TRBD1 (5 bases). The CDR3 loop spans 16 amino acids. Germline CDR1 is GTSNPN and CDR2 is SVGIG (reference sequence). Between the trimmed V and J ends, which lost 4 bases and 2 bases, there was a span of 20 bases. CDR3 bases: TGTGCCTGGACCAAAGGGGCAGGAAGAGCGAACTATGGCTACACCTTC. As protein: CAWTKGAGRANYGYTF.

A few counts support this clone. The V and J genes are TRBV13 and TRBJ1-2; D might be TRBD1 (6 bases). V gave up 0 bases and J gave up 7 bases, with 15 bases separating them. The CDR3 totals 15 residues. Germline loops: CDR1 PRHDT, CDR2 FYEKMQ (reference sequence). CDR3 in amino acids: CASSLGPRTAGGYTF. The CDR3 nucleotides are TGTGCCAGCAGCTTAGGCCCAAGGACAGCCGGTGGCTACACCTTC.

V is TRBV21-1 and J is TRBJ2-7; the table names TRBD1, a call not compared with the DNA. TRBV21-1 is a pseudogene locus. This CDR3 contains 14 residues. The CDR3 DNA follows: TGTGCCTTAATAGGACAGGCGGACCCCTACGAGCAGTACGTC. Protein: CALIGQADPYEQYV.

The chain links TRBV28 to TRBJ2-7; 12 bases align to TRBD1. Germline lookup yields CDR1 MDHEN and CDR2 SYDVKM. V lost 2 bases, J lost 4 bases, and 3 bases stayed unmatched. This CDR3 has 15 residues. The CDR3 region has the DNA TGTGCCAGCAGTTTACCGGGACAGGGGGCTTACGAGCAGTACTTC. It specifies CASSLPGQGAYEQYF.

This clone was observed a single time. The V call is TRBV19, the J call TRBJ2-3, with D uncertain. CDR1 is LNHDA and CDR2 is SQIVND in the germline V gene (reference sequence). The CDR3 covers 13 residues. Trimming removed 1 base at V and 4 bases at J, with 6 bases between. This chain's CDR3 is CASSIAPADTQYF. In DNA, the CDR3 is TGTGCCAGTAGTATAGCCCCCGCAGATACGCAGTATTTT.

The V and J genes are TRBV2 and TRBJ1-5, with D possibly being TRBD1 (5 bases). CDR3 length: 12 residues. Germline CDR1 and CDR2: SNHLY and FYNNEI. V lost 7 bases and J 6 bases, leaving 10 bases between the germline ends. The chain's CDR3 is CASKRGIQPQHF. The CDR3 bases are TGTGCCAGCAAACGGGGGATTCAGCCCCAGCATTTT.

The chain couples TRBV10-1 to TRBJ1-1, with 8 bases fitting TRBD1. This CDR3 comprises 13 residues. The junction had 4 bases not matched to a gene; V was cut back by 6 bases and J by 4 bases. Germline V lookup: CDR1 WNHNN, CDR2 SYGVQD (reference sequence). This CDR3 reads CASRGDRGTEAFF. CDR3 DNA: TGCGCCAGCAGGGGTGACAGGGGCACTGAAGCTTTCTTT.

The J gene is TRBJ2-7, the V gene TRBV2; perhaps TRBD2 as D (7 bases). CDR3 size: 14 residues. V was trimmed by 7 bases and J by 2 bases, leaving 15 bases between them. Germline loops: CDR1 SNHLY, CDR2 FYNNEI. This CDR3 is CASKEGGATYEQYV. In DNA, the CDR3 is TGTGCCAGCAAGGAGGGGGGGGCAACCTACGAGCAGTACGTC.

Written as DNA, the CDR3 is TGTGCCAGCAGCTTACCGAAGGGGGGGGGCCGCGGCACAGATACGCAGTATTTT. Amino acid sequence: CASSLPKGGGRGTDTQYF. This chain links TRBV7-2 with TRBJ2-3; D is perhaps TRBD2 (7 bases). V was clipped by 2 bases and J by 1 base, with 19 bases between them. Germline CDR1 is SGHTA and CDR2 is FQGNSA. The CDR3 runs 18 residues.

This chain links TRBV30 with TRBJ1-3, with a possible D match to TRBD1 (6 bases). Germline assignment: CDR1 GTSNPN and CDR2 SVGIG (reference sequence). The CDR3 contains 16 residues. The V gene lost 2 bases and the J gene lost 0 bases, with 14 bases spanning the gap. CDR3 sequence: CAWSTRGGISGNTIYF. The CDR3 DNA reads TGTGCCTGGAGTACTAGGGGGGGGATCTCTGGAAACACCATATATTTT.

The J gene is TRBJ2-5, the V gene TRBV19, with 9 nucleotides matching TRBD2. This CDR3 spans 14 amino acids. J was trimmed by 5 bases and V by 1 base; bases with no gene match: 2. The germline V gene has CDR1 LNHDA and CDR2 SQIVND (reference sequence). CDR3 in DNA: TGTGCCAGTAGTATAGTAGCGGGGGATGAGACCCAGTACTTC. Translating it yields CASSIVAGDETQYF.

The chain carries TRBV11-2 and TRBJ2-7, with D perhaps TRBD1 (6 bases). V shed 4 bases and J shed 9 bases, with 16 bases lying between them. The length of the CDR3 is 13 residues. CDR1 and CDR2 (germline): SGHAT, FQNNGV. For the CDR3, the DNA is TGTGCCAGCAGCTCCCGAGGGGGTTCAGGGCAGTACTTC. This translates into CASSSRGGSGQYF. The variable domain in full, completed from reference TRBV11-2 and TRBJ2-7, reads EAGVAQSPRYKIIEKRQSVAFWCNPISGHATLYWYQQILGQGPKLLIQFQNNGVVDDSQLPKDRFSAERLKGVDSTLKIQPAKLEDSAVYLCASSSRGGSGQYFGPGTRLTVT.

V and J are TRBV27 and TRBJ2-1; TRBD2 agrees at 8 bases. The germline V gene encodes CDR1 MNHEY and CDR2 SMNVEV (reference sequence). Germline trimming cut 3 bases from V and 14 bases from J; bases unmatched to any gene: 6. This CDR3 comprises 12 residues. The CDR3 region is CASSLPGRGEFF. In DNA form, the CDR3 reads TGTGCCAGCAGTTTGCCCGGGAGGGGCGAGTTCTTC.

The V gene is TRBV5-1, the J gene TRBJ2-7, with 9 bases that match TRBD2. The germline V gene encodes CDR1 SGHRS and CDR2 YFSETQ. The CDR3 extends over 16 amino acids. V lost 2 bases, J lost 4 bases, and 10 bases stayed unmatched. CDR3 protein: CASSFPEAGGQYEQYF. Here the CDR3 DNA reads TGCGCCAGCAGCTTCCCCGAGGCGGGGGGGCAGTACGAGCAGTACTTC.

This chain links TRBV9 with TRBJ2-3; tentatively, D is TRBD2 (6 bases). The CDR3 totals 15 residues. Germline values: CDR1 SGDLS, CDR2 YYNGEE. Trimming shortened V by 1 base and J by 2 bases, and 11 bases separated the two germline ends. CDR3 bases: TGTGCCAGCAGCGTATCTGGGGGGTACACAGATACGCAGTATTTT. As protein: CASSVSGGYTDTQYF.

The V gene is TRBV6-6, the J gene TRBJ1-1, with D possibly matching TRBD1 (6 bases). CDR3 length: 13 amino acids. CDR1 is MNHNY and CDR2 is SVGAGI in the germline V gene (reference sequence). Trimming cost V 6 bases and J 0 bases, with 8 bases left between them. The CDR3 protein is CASSQGMNTEAFF. CDR3 nucleotides: TGTGCCAGCAGCCAGGGGATGAACACTGAAGCTTTCTTT.

The genes are TRBV7-9 and TRBJ2-3; 15 bases are shared with TRBD2. The germline CDR1 and CDR2 sequences are SEHNR and FQNEAQ (reference sequence). The CDR3 is 18 residues long. V lost 5 bases, J lost 4 bases, and 10 bases stayed unmatched. The CDR3 region is CASSTWTSGGAKPDTQYF. The CDR3 DNA is TGTGCCAGCAGCACCTGGACTAGCGGGGGGGCGAAGCCAGATACGCAGTATTTT.